This TCR beta chain is drawn from a study of T cell repertoires and Cas9 in healthy adults. Background on the study: Multi-effector potency, cytotoxicity and lineage were assessed in SpCas9-reactive CD4 and CD8 T cells. Study-level results: In vitro, SpCas9-reactive Tregs were reported to curb effector T cell proliferation and function.

This table comes from immunoSEQ multiplex PCR, and its TCRdb copy is limited to in-frame clones, with some not included. The table includes 20,000 to 25,000 clones, 90% detected once. With 6 bases removed from V and 8 bases from J, the gap between germline ends came to 16 bases. CDR1 and CDR2 from the germline V gene are SNHLY and FYNNEI. The CDR3 runs 14 residues. Concerning this clone: The antigen is unknown.

Sequenced input: CD4+ effector T cells (CD127+, CD25-, CD137-, CD154-) from PBMCs; culture status not recorded. This clonotype was obtained from a human donor in good health. The chain carries TRBV2 and TRBJ1-4; D unresolved. The CDR3 reads CASRLQYLDEKLFF. The DNA for the CDR3 is TGTGCCAGCAGACTACAGTACCTCGACGAAAAACTGTTTTTT.